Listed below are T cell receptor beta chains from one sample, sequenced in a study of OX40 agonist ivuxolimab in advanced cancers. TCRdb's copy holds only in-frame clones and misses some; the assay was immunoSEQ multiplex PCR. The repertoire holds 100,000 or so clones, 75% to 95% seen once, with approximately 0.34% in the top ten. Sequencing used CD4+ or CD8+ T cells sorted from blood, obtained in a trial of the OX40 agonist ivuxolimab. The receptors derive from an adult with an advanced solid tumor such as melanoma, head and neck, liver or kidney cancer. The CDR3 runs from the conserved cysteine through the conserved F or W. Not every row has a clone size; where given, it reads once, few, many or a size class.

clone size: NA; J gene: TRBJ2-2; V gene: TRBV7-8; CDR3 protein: CASSSSPDRVFSGELFF
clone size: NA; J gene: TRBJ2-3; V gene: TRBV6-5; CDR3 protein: CASRGPTDTQYF
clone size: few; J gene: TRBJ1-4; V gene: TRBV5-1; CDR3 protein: CASSYRGLREKLFF
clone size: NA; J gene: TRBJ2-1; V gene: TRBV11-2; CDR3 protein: CASSLRLAAYNEQFF
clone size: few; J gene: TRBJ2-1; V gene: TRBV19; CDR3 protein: CASSKGLAGTRYNEQFF
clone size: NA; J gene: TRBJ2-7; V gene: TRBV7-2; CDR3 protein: CASSISSLDGYEQYF
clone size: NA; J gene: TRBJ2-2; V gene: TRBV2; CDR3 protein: CASSRLAGEAIGELFF
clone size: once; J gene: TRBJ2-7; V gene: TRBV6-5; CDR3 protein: CASSRTSESSYEQYF
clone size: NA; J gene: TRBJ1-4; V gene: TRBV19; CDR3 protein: CASSTFRGRGEKLFF
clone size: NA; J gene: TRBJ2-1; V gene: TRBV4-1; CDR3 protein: CASSQDREPVEQFF
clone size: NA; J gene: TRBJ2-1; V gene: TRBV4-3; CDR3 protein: CASSRGLAGYNEQFF
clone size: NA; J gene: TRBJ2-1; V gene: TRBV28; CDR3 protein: CASSMGQGYEQFF
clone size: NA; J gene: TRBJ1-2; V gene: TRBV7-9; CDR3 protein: CASSRGTGGAHYGYTF
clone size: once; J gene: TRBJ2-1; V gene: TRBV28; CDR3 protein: CASSRTSGAEQFF
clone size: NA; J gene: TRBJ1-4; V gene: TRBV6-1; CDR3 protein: CASSEFEGSYEKLFF
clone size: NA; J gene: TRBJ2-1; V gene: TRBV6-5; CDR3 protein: CASSLDRGHEQFF
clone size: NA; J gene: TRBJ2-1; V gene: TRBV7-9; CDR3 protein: CASSAGTHNEQFF
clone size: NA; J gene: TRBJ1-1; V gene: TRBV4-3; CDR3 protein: CASSQDMEGTEAFF
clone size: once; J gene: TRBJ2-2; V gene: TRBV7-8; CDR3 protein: CASSSTSGRNGELFF
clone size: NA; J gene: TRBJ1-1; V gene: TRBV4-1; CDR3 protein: CASSHVGVAGTEAFF
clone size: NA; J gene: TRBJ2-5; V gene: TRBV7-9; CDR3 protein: CASSLTGGQETQYF
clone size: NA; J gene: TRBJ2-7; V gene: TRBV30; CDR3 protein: CAWSEQQSYEQYF
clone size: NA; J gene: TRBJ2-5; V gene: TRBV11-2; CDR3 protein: CASSLNRYVGEQETQYF
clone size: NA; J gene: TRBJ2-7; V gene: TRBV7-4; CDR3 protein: CASSLARPRQGATGYEQYF
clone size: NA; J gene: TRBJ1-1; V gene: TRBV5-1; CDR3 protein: CASSPPGSGGTEAFF
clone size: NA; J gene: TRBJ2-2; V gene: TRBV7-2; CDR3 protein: CASSLVQNQGGELFF
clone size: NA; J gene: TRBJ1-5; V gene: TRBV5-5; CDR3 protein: CASSPLSNQPQHF
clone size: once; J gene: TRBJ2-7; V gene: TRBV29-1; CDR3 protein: CSVEDGGFEQYF
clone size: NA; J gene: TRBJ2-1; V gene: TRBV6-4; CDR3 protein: CASSRVAGDYNEQFF
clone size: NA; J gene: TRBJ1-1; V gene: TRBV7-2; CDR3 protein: CASSLGNRQGARSTEAFF
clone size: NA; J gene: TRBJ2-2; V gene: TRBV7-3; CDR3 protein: CASSPGTDTGELFF
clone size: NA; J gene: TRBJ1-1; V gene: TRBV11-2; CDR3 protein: CASSFGGRYTEAFF
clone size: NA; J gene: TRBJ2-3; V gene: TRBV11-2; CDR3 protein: CASSLQAVSTDTQYF
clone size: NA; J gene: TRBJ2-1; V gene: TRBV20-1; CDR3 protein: CSARAGTQQFF
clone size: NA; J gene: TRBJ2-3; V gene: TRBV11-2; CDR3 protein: CASSRGWGTSTDTQYF
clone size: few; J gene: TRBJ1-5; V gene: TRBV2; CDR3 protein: CASSRWSNQPQHF
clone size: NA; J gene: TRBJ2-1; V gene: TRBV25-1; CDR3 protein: CASSGDYLYNEQFF
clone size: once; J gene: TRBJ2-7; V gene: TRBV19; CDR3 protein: CASSLYGTGGYEQYF
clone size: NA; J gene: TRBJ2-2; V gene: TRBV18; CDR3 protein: CASSPPGLAANTGELFF
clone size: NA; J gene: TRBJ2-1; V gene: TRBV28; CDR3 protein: CASKGAGYYEQFF
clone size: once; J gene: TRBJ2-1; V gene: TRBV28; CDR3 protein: CASMRPPGEQFF